The TCR beta chain described here comes from a study of shared clonotypes between healthy human individuals. Naive-designated CD8 cells lacked CD45RO, were positively enriched for CCR7, and omitted terminally differentiated effector memory CD45RA+ cells. Sequenced by immunoSEQ multiplex PCR; TCRdb stores in-frame clones only, minus some. The sample has 760,000 or so clones, about 96% seen once. Sequences were obtained from naive CD8+ T cells sorted from blood. The sequence was collected from a man aged 30 to 45 in good health.

CDR3 region: CASSLSRTGGGGYTF. The CDR3 nucleotides read TGTGCCAGCAGTTTATCCCGGACAGGGGGCGGGGGCTACACCTTC. The rearrangement joins TRBV27 to TRBJ1-2; TRBD1 agrees at 11 bases. This CDR3 region has 15 residues. In germline, CDR1 is MNHEY, CDR2 SMNVEV (reference sequence). Unmatched junction bases numbered 5, after V lost 0 bases and J lost 8 bases.